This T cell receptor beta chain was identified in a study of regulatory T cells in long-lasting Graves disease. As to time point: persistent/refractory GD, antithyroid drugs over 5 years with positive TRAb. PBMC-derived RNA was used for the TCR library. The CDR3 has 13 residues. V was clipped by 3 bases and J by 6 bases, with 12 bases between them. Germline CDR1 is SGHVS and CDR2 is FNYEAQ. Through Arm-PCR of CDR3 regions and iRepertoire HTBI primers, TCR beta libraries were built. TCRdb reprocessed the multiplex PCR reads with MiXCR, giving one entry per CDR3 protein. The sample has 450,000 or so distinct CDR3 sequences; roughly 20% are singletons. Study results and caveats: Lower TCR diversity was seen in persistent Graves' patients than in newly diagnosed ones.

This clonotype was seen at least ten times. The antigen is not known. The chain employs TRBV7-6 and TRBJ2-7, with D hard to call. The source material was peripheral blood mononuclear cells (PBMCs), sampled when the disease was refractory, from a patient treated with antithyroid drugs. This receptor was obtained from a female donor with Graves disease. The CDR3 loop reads CASSFSRDSEQYF. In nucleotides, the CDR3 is TGTGCCAGCAGCTTTTCTAGAGATTCCGAGCAGTACTTC.